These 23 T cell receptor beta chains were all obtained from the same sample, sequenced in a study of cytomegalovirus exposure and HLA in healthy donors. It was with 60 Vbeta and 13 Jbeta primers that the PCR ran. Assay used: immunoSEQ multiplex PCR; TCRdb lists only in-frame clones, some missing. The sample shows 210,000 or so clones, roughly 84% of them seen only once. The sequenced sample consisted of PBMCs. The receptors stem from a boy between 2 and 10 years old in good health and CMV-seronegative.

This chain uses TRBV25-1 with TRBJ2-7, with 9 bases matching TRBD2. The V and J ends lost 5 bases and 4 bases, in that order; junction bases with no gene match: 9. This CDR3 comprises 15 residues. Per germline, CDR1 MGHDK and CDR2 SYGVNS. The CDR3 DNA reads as TGTGCCAGCAGTTCATCCAGCGGGAGGATGTACGAGCAGTACTTC. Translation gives CASSSSSGRMYEQYF.

Written as DNA, the CDR3 is TGTGCCAGCAGTGAAGCGTGGGGGGGGTACAATGAGCAGTTCTTC. It translates to CASSEAWGGYNEQFF. This rearrangement joins TRBV6-1 to TRBJ2-1; 7 nucleotides agree with TRBD2. V dropped 0 bases and J dropped 4; count of bases not matched to a gene: 3. The CDR3 spans 15 residues. The V gene's germline CDR1 is MNHNS and CDR2 SASEGT.

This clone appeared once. CDR3 sequence: CASSLEWGQGYNTEAFF. DNA for the CDR3: TGTGCCAGCAGCTTAGAATGGGGACAGGGATATAACACTGAAGCTTTCTTT. This chain connects TRBV7-6 to TRBJ1-1, with TRBD1 matching 9 bases. J was trimmed by 2 bases and V by 1 base; bases with no gene match: 8. This CDR3 region has 17 residues. Germline CDR1 is SGHVS and CDR2 is FNYEAQ.

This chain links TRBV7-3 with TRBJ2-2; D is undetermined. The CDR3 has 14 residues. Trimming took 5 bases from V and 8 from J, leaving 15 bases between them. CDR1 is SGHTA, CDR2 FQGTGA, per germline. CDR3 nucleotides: TGTGCCAGCAGCCCAAGACACCAAGGAGGGGAGCTGTTTTTT. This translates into CASSPRHQGGELFF.

The chain's CDR3 is CASSEGRGSQPQHF. For the CDR3, the DNA is TGTGCCAGCAGTGAGGGCAGGGGAAGTCAGCCCCAGCATTTT. The chain couples TRBV6-1 to TRBJ1-5; D possibly corresponds to TRBD1 (6 bases). Trimming took 3 bases from V and 6 from J, leaving 12 bases between them. The CDR3 length is 14 residues. Germline loops: CDR1 MNHNS, CDR2 SASEGT.

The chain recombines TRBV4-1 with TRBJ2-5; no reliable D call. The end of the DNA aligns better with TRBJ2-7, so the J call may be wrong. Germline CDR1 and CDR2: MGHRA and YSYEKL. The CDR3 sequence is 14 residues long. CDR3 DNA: TGCGCCAGCAGCCAAGATCTCTCTATCTACGAGCAGTACTTC. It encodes CASSQDLSIYEQYF.

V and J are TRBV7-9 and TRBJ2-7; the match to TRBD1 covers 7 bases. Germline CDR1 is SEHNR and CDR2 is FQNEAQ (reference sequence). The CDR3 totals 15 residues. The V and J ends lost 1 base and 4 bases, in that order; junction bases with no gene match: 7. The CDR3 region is CASSLDRGGEYEQYF. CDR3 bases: TGTGCCAGCAGCTTAGATCGAGGGGGCGAATACGAGCAGTACTTC. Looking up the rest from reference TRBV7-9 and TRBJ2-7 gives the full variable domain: DTGVSQNPRHKITKRGQNVTFRCDPISEHNRLYWYRQTLGQGPEFLTYFQNEAQLEKSRLLSDRFSAERPKGSFSTLEIQRTEQGDSAMYLCASSLDRGGEYEQYFGPGTRLTVT.

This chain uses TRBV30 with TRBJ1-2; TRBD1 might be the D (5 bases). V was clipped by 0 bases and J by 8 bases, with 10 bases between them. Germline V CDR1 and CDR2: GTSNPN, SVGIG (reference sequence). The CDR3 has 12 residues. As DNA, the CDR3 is TGTGCCTGGAGTGTGTCCAGGACAGGCTACACCTTC. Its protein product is CAWSVSRTGYTF.

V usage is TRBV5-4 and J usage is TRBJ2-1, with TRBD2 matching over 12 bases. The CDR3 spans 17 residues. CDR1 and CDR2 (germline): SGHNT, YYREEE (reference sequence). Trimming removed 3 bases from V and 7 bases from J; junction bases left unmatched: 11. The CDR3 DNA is TGTGCCAGCAGCTCCATGGGCCTAGCGGGAGGGCAGAATGAGCAGTTCTTC. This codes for CASSSMGLAGGQNEQFF.

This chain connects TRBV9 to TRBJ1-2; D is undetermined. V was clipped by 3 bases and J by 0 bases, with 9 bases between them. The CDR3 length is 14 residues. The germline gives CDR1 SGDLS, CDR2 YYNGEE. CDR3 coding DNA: TGTGCCAGCAGCGCCGACATAGCTAACTATGGCTACACCTTC. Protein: CASSADIANYGYTF.

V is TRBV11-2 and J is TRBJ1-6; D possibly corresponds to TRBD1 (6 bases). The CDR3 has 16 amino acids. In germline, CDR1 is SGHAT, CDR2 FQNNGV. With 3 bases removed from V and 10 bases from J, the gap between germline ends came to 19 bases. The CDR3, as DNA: TGTGCCAGCAGCTTGGGCGGGGGCGGGGGTCGATCACCCCTCCACTTT. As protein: CASSLGGGGGRSPLHF.

The CDR3 DNA sequence: TGTGCCAGCAGCGAGGGGGGGGGCAATCAGCCCCAGCATTTT. Amino acid sequence: CASSEGGGNQPQHF. This chain links TRBV9 with TRBJ1-5; possibly TRBD1 for D (6 bases). Germline CDR1 reads SGDLS; CDR2 reads YYNGEE. This CDR3 has 14 residues. V gave up 3 bases and J gave up 2 bases, with 9 bases separating them.

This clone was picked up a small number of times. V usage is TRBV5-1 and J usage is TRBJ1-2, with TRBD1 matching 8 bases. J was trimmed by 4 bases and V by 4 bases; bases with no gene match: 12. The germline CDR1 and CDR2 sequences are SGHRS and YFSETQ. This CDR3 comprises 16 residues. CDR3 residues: CASSLYPDRVAYGYTF. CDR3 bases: TGCGCCAGCAGCCTCTATCCGGACAGGGTTGCCTATGGCTACACCTTC.

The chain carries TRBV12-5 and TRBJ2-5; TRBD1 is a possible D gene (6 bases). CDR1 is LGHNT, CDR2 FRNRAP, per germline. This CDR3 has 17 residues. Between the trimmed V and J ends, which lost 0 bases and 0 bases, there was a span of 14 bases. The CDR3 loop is CASGLVRPGHYQETQYF. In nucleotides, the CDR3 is TGTGCTAGTGGTTTGGTACGCCCGGGACACTACCAAGAGACCCAGTACTTC.

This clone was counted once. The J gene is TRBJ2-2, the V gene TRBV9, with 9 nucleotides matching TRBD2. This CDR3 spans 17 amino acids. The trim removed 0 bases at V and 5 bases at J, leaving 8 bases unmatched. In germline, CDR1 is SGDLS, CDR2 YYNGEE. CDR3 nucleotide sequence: TGTGCCAGCAGCGTAGGGGCGGGAGGGCCGGGGACCGGGGAGCTGTTTTTT. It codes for CASSVGAGGPGTGELFF. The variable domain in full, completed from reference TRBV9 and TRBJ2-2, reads DSGVTQTPKHLITATGQRVTLRCSPRSGDLSVYWYQQSLDQGLQFLIQYYNGEERAKGNILERFSAQQFPDLHSELNLSSLELGDSALYFCASSVGAGGPGTGELFFGEGSRLTVL.

CDR3 loop: CASSLVGLRDLYTGELFF. CDR3 nucleotides: TGTGCCAGCAGCTTAGTGGGGCTACGCGATCTCTACACCGGGGAGCTGTTTTTT. This chain links TRBV7-9 with TRBJ2-2, with D possibly matching TRBD1 (5 bases). This CDR3 spans 18 amino acids. Trimming stripped 1 base from V and 3 bases from J, with 18 bases between. Germline CDR1 SEHNR, CDR2 FQNEAQ (reference sequence). Based on the CDR3 plus reference TRBV7-9 and TRBJ2-2, the full variable domain is DTGVSQNPRHKITKRGQNVTFRCDPISEHNRLYWYRQTLGQGPEFLTYFQNEAQLEKSRLLSDRFSAERPKGSFSTLEIQRTEQGDSAMYLCASSLVGLRDLYTGELFFGEGSRLTVL.

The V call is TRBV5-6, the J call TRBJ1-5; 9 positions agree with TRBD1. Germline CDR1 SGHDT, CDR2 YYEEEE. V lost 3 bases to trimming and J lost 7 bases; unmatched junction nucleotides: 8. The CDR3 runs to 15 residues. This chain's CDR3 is CASSSETGGRQPQHF. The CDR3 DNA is TGTGCCAGCAGCTCTGAAACAGGGGGCCGGCAGCCCCAGCATTTT. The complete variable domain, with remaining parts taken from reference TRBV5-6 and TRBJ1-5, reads DAGVTQSPTHLIKTRGQQVTLRCSPKSGHDTVSWYQQALGQGPQFIFQYYEEEERQRGNFPDRFSGHQFPNYSSELNVNALLLGDSALYLCASSSETGGRQPQHFGDGTRLSIL.

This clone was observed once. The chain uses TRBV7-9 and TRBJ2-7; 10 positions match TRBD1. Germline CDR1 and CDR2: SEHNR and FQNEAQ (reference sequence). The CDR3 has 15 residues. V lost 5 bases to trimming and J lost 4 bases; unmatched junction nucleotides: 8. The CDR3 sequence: CASSPDRGSGYEQYF. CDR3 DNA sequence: TGTGCCAGCAGCCCGGACAGGGGGTCTGGATACGAGCAGTACTTC.

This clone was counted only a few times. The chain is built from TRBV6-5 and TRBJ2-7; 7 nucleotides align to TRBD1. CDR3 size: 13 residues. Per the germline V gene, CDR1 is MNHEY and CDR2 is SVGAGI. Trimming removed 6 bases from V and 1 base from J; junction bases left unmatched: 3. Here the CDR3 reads CASSQGQSYEQYF. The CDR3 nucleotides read TGTGCCAGCAGCCAGGGACAGTCCTACGAGCAGTACTTC.

CDR3 region: CASSLNRASYEQYF. CDR3 DNA: TGTGCCAGCAGCTTAAACAGAGCCTCCTACGAGCAGTACTTC. V usage is TRBV11-2 and J usage is TRBJ2-7; D gene ambiguous. Germline CDR1 is SGHAT and CDR2 is FQNNGV. This CDR3 region has 14 residues. Trimming pared 2 bases from V and 0 bases from J, leaving 8 bases between.

Here the CDR3 reads CASPRGGGGYGDTQYF. CDR3 in DNA: TGTGCCAGCCCCCGCGGGGGCGGAGGTTATGGAGATACGCAGTATTTT. The chain recombines TRBV5-8 with TRBJ2-3; the D gene is possibly TRBD2 (7 bases). The germline V gene has CDR1 SGHTS and CDR2 YDEGEE. The CDR3 spans 16 residues. Trimming pared 7 bases from V and 5 bases from J, leaving 23 bases between.

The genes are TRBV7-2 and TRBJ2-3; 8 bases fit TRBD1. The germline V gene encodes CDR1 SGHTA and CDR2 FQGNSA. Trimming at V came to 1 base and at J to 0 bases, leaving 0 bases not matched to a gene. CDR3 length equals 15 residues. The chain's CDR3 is CASSLGTGSTDTQYF. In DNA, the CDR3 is TGTGCCAGCAGCTTAGGGACAGGGAGCACAGATACGCAGTATTTT.

The CDR3 region has the DNA TGTGCCAGCAGCTTGGAAGTAGGGGAAGAGCAGTACTTC. Translating gives CASSLEVGEEQYF. The chain is built from TRBV5-6 and TRBJ2-7, with D possibly matching TRBD1 (5 bases). The V and J ends lost 0 bases and 7 bases respectively, with 11 bases between them. CDR1 SGHDT and CDR2 YYEEEE come from the germline V gene. The CDR3 is 13 amino acids.